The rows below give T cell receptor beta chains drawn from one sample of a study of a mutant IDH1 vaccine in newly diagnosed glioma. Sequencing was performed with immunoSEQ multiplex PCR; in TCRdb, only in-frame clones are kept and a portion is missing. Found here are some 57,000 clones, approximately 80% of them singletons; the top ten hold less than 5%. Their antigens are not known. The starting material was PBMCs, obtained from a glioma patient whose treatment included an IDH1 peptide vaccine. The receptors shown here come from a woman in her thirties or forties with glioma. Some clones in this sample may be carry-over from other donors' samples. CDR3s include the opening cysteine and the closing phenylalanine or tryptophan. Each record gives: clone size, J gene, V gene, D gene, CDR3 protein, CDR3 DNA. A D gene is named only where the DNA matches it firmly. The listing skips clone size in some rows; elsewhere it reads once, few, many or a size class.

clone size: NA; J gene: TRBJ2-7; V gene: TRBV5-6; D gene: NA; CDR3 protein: CASSPPDDLGYEQYF; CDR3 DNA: TGTGCCAGCAGCCCTCCGGATGATCTGGGCTACGAGCAGTACTTC
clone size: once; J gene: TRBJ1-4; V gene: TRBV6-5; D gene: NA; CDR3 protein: CASSSPPWGGEKLFF; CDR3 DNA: TGTGCCAGCAGTTCGCCCCCTTGGGGCGGTGAAAAACTGTTTTTT
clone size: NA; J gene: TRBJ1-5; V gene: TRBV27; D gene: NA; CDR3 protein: CASGGTRGNQPQHF; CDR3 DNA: TGTGCCAGCGGGGGGACTCGGGGCAATCAGCCCCAGCATTTT
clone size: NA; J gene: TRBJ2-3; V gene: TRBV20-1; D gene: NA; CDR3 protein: CSARIGTQYF; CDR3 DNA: TGCAGTGCTCGAATCGGGACGCAGTATTTT
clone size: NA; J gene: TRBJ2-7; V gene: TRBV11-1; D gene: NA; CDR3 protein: CASSLAGTYEQYF; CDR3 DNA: TGTGCCAGCAGCTTAGCGGGTACCTACGAGCAGTACTTC
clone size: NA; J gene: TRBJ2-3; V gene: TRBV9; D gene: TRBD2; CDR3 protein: CASSVVGGGATDTQYF; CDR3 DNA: TGTGCCAGCAGCGTAGTCGGCGGGGGGGCAACAGATACGCAGTATTTT
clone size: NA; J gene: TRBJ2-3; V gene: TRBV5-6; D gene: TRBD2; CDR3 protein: CASSRLAGGYTQYF; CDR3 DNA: TGTGCCAGCAGCCGACTAGCGGGGGGATATACGCAGTATTTT
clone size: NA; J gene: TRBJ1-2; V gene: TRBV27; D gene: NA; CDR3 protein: CASSLLRKGGYTF; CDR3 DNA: TGTGCCAGCAGTTTACTCCGTAAGGGAGGCTACACCTTC
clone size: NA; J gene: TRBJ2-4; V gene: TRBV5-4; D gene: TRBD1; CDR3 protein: CASSYGQGRSIQYF; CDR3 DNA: TGTGCCAGCAGCTATGGACAGGGGCGGAGCATTCAGTACTTC
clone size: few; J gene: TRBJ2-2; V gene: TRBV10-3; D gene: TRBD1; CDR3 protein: CAISLTTGARTGELFF; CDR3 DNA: TGTGCCATCAGCTTAACGACAGGGGCGAGGACCGGGGAGCTGTTTTTT
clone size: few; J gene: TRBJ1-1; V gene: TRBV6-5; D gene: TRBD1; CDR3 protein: CASRRTGGTEAFF; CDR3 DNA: TGTGCCAGCAGAAGGACAGGGGGGACTGAAGCTTTCTTT
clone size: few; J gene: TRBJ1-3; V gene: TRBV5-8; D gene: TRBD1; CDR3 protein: CASSSTTGAHGNTIYF; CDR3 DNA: TGTGCCAGCAGCTCTACGACAGGGGCTCACGGAAACACCATATATTTT
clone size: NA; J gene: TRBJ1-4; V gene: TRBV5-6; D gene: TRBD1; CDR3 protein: CASSTSQGAREKLFF; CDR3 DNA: TGTGCCAGCAGCACTTCGCAGGGGGCACGTGAAAAACTGTTTTTT
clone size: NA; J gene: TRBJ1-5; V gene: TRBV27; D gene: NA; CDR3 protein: CASSLYRGNQPQHF; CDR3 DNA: TGTGCCAGCAGTTTATACCGGGGCAATCAGCCCCAGCATTTT
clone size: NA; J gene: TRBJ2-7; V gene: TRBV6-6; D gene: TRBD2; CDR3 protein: CASSFTGTSYEQYF; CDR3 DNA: TGTGCCAGCAGTTTTACCGGGACTAGCTACGAGCAGTACTTC
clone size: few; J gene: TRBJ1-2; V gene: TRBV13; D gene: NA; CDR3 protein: CASSLADGYTF; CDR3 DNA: TGTGCCAGCAGCTTAGCTGATGGCTACACCTTC
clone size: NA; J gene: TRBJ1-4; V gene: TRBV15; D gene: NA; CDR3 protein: CATSRQGPNEKLFF; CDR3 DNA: TGTGCCACCAGCAGACAGGGACCTAATGAAAAACTGTTTTTT
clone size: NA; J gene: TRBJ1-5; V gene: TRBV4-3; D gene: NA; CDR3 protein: CASSQERVAQPQHF; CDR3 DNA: TGCGCCAGCAGCCAAGAGAGGGTAGCTCAGCCCCAGCATTTT
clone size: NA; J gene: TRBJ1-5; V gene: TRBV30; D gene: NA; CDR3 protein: CAWGSSQPQHF; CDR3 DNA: TGTGCCTGGGGATCAAGTCAGCCCCAGCATTTT
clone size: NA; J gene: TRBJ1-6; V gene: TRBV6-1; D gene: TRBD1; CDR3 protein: CASSSRGRGSPLHF; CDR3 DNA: TGTGCCAGCAGTTCCAGGGGGCGCGGTTCACCCCTCCACTTT
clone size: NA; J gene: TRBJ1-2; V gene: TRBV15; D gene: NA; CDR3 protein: CATSHPGVNYGYTF; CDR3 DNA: TGTGCCACCAGCCACCCCGGGGTTAACTATGGCTACACCTTC
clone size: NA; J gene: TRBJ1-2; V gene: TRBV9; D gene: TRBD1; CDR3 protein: CASSSADRAYGYTF; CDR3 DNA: TGTGCCAGCAGCTCAGCCGACAGGGCGTATGGCTACACCTTC
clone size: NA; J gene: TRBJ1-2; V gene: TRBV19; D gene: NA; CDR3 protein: CASSMGQESDGYTF; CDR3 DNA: TGTGCCAGTAGTATGGGGCAGGAGAGTGATGGCTACACCTTC
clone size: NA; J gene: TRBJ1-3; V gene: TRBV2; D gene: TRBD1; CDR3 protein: CASSDRQGRGGNTIYF; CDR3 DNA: TGTGCCAGCAGTGACCGACAGGGACGAGGTGGAAACACCATATATTTT
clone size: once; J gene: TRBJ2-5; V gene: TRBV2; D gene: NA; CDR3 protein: CASSQERGFQETQYF; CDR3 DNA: TGTGCCAGCTCCCAAGAAAGGGGGTTCCAAGAGACCCAGTACTTC
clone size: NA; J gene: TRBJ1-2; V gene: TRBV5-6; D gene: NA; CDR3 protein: CASSLEGYIYCTF; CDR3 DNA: TGTGCCAGCAGCTTGGAGGGGTACATCTACTGCACCTTC
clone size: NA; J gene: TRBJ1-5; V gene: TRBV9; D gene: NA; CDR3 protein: CASSAGNVNQPQHF; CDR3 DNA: TGTGCCAGCAGCGCTGGAAACGTTAATCAGCCCCAGCATTTT
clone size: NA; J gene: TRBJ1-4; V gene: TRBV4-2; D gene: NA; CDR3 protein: CASSQEFSDGKLFF; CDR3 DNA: TGTGCCAGCAGCCAAGAATTCAGTGACGGGAAACTGTTTTTT
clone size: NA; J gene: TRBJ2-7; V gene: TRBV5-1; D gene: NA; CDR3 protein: CASSVSVGSSYEQYF; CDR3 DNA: TGCGCCAGCAGCGTAAGCGTCGGGAGCTCCTACGAGCAGTACTTC
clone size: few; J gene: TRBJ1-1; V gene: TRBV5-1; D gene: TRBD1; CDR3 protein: CASRSTGANTEAFF; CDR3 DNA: TGCGCCAGCCGATCGACAGGGGCAAACACTGAAGCTTTCTTT
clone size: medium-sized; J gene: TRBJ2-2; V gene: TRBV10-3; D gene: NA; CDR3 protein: CATSGGTVTGELFF; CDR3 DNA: TGTGCCACCTCTGGGGGAACGGTCACCGGGGAGCTGTTTTTT
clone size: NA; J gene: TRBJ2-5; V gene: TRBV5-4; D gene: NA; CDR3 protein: CASSLDRLLTETQYF; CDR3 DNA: TGTGCCAGCAGCTTGGACAGGCTCCTAACGGAGACCCAGTACTTC
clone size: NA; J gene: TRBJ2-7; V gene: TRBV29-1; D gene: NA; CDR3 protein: CSGRTGTYEQYF; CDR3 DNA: TGCAGCGGTCGCACGGGGACCTACGAGCAGTACTTC
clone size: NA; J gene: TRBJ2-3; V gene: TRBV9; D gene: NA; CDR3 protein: CASSLTATTDTQYF; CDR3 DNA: TGTGCCAGCAGCTTGACAGCTACCACAGATACGCAGTATTTT
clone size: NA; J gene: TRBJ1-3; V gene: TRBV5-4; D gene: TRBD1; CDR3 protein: CASSAWTGAPGNTIYF; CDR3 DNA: TGTGCCAGCAGCGCCTGGACAGGGGCGCCTGGAAACACCATATATTTT
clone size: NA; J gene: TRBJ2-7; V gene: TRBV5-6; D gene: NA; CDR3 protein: CASSLRPQGFFEQYF; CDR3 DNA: TGTGCCAGCAGCTTGCGCCCACAGGGTTTTTTTGAGCAGTACTTC
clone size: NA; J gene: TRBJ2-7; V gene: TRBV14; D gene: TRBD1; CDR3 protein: CASSQLDRVYYEQYF; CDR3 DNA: TGTGCCAGCAGCCAATTGGACAGGGTCTACTACGAGCAGTACTTC
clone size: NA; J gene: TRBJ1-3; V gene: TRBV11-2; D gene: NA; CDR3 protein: CASSQVSGALSGNTIYF; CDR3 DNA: TGTGCCAGCAGCCAAGTATCCGGCGCTCTCTCTGGAAACACCATATATTTT
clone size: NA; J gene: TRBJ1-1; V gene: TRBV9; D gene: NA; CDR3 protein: CASSAQTGLNTEAFF; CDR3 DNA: TGTGCCAGCAGCGCCCAGACCGGATTGAACACTGAAGCTTTCTTT
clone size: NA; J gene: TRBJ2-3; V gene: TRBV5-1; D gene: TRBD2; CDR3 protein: CASSLRGLVGDTQYF; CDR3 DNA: TGCGCCAGCAGCTTGCGGGGACTAGTTGGAGATACGCAGTATTTT
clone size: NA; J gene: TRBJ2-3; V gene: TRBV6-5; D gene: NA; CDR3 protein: CASSYSSGLGTDTQYF; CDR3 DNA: TGTGCCAGCAGTTACTCATCAGGGCTGGGCACAGATACGCAGTATTTT
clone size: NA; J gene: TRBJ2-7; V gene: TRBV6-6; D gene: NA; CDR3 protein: CASSPNVGDEQYF; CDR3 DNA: TGTGCCAGCAGTCCCAATGTGGGCGACGAGCAGTACTTC
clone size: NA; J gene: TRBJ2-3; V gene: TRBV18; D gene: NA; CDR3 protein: CASSPGTGADTQYF; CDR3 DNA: TGTGCCAGCTCACCAGGGACGGGGGCGGATACGCAGTATTTT